This passage covers 8 T cell receptor beta chains from one sample sequenced in a study of blood T cell repertoires in COVID-19. The protocol was immunoSEQ multiplex PCR, while the TCRdb copy is restricted to in-frame clones and leaves out a portion. The sample has 110,000 or so clones, 80% to 90% seen once. Sequencing was carried out using peripheral blood. The origin of the receptors is a woman aged 50 to 60 with acute or convalescent COVID-19.

This sequence joins TRBV11-2 and TRBJ1-2; D perhaps matches TRBD1 (5 bases). The CDR3 runs 14 residues. CDR1 SGHAT and CDR2 FQNNGV come from the germline V gene. Trimming removed 2 bases from V and 2 bases from J, with 9 bases in between. CDR3 sequence reads: CASSLLPGNYGYTF. The CDR3 DNA follows: TGTGCCAGCAGCTTATTACCAGGGAACTATGGCTACACCTTC. Complete variable domain (other parts from reference TRBV11-2 and TRBJ1-2): EAGVAQSPRYKIIEKRQSVAFWCNPISGHATLYWYQQILGQGPKLLIQFQNNGVVDDSQLPKDRFSAERLKGVDSTLKIQPAKLEDSAVYLCASSLLPGNYGYTFGSGTRLTVV.

Points on this clone: In the same sample, other DNA sequences code for this CDR3. The chain couples TRBV19 to TRBJ2-2; 9 bases agree with TRBD1. V dropped 2 bases and J dropped 6; count of bases not matched to a gene: 1. This CDR3 comprises 14 residues. CDR1 LNHDA and CDR2 SQIVND come from the germline V gene (reference sequence). The CDR3 region is CASSITGGSGELFF. The CDR3 DNA reads TGTGCCAGTAGTATAACAGGGGGCTCCGGGGAGCTGTTTTTT.

The CDR3: CASMGQDQETQYF. Written as DNA, the CDR3 is TGTGCCAGCATGGGACAGGACCAAGAGACCCAGTACTTC. The chain joins TRBV12-3 or TRBV12-4 to TRBJ2-5; TRBD1 agrees at 8 bases. The CDR3 has 13 residues. V shed 7 bases and J 0 bases; nucleotides not matched to a gene: 1.

This chain uses TRBV2 with TRBJ1-1; 7 positions agree with TRBD1. Germline V gene sequence: CDR1 SNHLY, CDR2 FYNNEI. Germline trimming cut 6 bases from V and 6 bases from J; bases unmatched to any gene: 7. The CDR3 totals 13 residues. CDR3: CASRRQGLAEAFF. The DNA for the CDR3 is TGTGCCAGCAGGCGACAGGGTCTAGCTGAAGCTTTCTTT.

This sequence joins TRBV15 and TRBJ2-2; TRBD2 matches at 8 bases. CDR1 LNHNV and CDR2 YYDKDF come from the germline V gene (reference sequence). The CDR3 has 14 amino acids. Losses at the gene ends were 8 bases for V and 5 bases for J; bases not matched to a gene: 7. CDR3 coding DNA: TGTGCCACCGGCAACGGGGGGGGAACCGGGGAGCTGTTTTTT. Residues: CATGNGGGTGELFF.

V and J are TRBV11-2 and TRBJ2-7; TRBD2 matches at 10 bases. The CDR3 consists of 15 residues. The V gene end was trimmed by 0 bases and the J gene end by 2 bases; junction bases not matched to a gene: 1. From germline, CDR1 is SGHAT and CDR2 FQNNGV. The CDR3: CASSLELAGAYEQYF. The CDR3 bases are TGTGCCAGCAGCTTAGAGCTAGCGGGAGCCTACGAGCAGTACTTC.

This clone appeared once. The CDR3 sequence is CSASPTMNTEAFF. The CDR3 DNA sequence: TGCAGTGCTAGTCCCACAATGAACACTGAAGCTTTCTTT. This chain uses TRBV20-1 with TRBJ1-1; D ambiguous. This CDR3 has 13 residues. V was trimmed by 3 bases and J by 0 bases, leaving 8 bases between them. The germline gives CDR1 DFQATT, CDR2 SNEGSKA (reference sequence).

The genes are TRBV5-4 and TRBJ2-7, with D uncertain. This CDR3 is 13 amino acids long. The germline V gene encodes CDR1 SGHNT and CDR2 YYREEE (reference sequence). The V end lost 4 bases, the J end lost 2 bases, and 10 bases lay between the germline ends. Here the CDR3 DNA reads TGTGCCAGCAGCCCCGGCGGAACCTACGAGCAGTACTTC. This codes for CASSPGGTYEQYF.